These 15 T cell receptor beta chains share one sample of origin, sequenced in a study of radiation and T cells in renal cell carcinoma. Regarding time point: baseline pretreatment blood. The treatment: 15 Gy SBRT to primary tumor, nephrectomy 4 weeks later. Generated by immunoSEQ multiplex PCR, the TCRdb table keeps only in-frame clones and is missing some. The repertoire holds about 140,000 clones, with around four fifths as singletons. The sample consisted of blood, taken from a patient whose treatment included radiotherapy and nephrectomy. These receptor sequences come from a woman aged 45-65 years with renal cell carcinoma.

This chain connects TRBV10-2 to TRBJ2-5; D is possibly TRBD2 (6 bases). V was pared by 5 bases and J by 6 bases, with 19 bases between. Germline V gene data show CDR1 as WSHSY and CDR2 as SAAADI. The length of the CDR3 is 15 residues. The CDR3 here is CASSSSGTGPQTQYF. CDR3 DNA sequence: TGCGCCAGCAGTTCCTCGGGGACTGGACCACAGACCCAGTACTTC.

V usage is TRBV10-3 and J usage is TRBJ2-1; the D is unclear. The CDR3 runs to 13 residues. V lost 2 bases to trimming and J lost 7 bases, with 9 bases between them. From germline, CDR1 is ENHRY and CDR2 SYGVKD. CDR3 protein: CAISEEKGNEQFF. DNA of the CDR3: TGTGCCATCAGTGAGGAAAAGGGAAATGAGCAGTTCTTC.

This chain links TRBV6-5 with TRBJ2-1; D is undetermined. This CDR3 is built from 15 residues. Trimming shortened V by 5 bases and J by 6 bases, and 17 bases separated the two germline ends. Germline values: CDR1 MNHEY, CDR2 SVGAGI. This CDR3 is CASSLQVRYTNEQFF. The DNA of the CDR3 is TGTGCCAGCAGTCTCCAGGTACGGTACACCAATGAGCAGTTCTTC.

The CDR3 here is CASSLPGVSGYTF. CDR3 in DNA: TGTGCCAGCAGCTTACCAGGGGTGAGTGGCTACACCTTC. V is TRBV7-2 and J is TRBJ1-2; TRBD1 is a possible D gene (6 bases). CDR1 is SGHTA and CDR2 is FQGNSA in the germline V gene. The ends were cut back, 2 bases at V and 7 bases at J, with 11 bases in the middle. The CDR3 has 13 amino acids.

This clone was seen a handful of times. The chain couples TRBV7-9 to TRBJ1-3, with D unclear. Germline CDR1 SEHNR, CDR2 FQNEAQ (reference sequence). This CDR3 region has 14 residues. V lost 0 bases and J lost 1, with 4 bases in between. This CDR3 is CASSLAGSGNTIYF. CDR3 nucleotides: TGTGCCAGCAGCTTAGCAGGGTCTGGAAACACCATATATTTT.

This clone appeared a single time. This chain joins TRBV6-4 and TRBJ1-2; D uncertain. The V end was cut by 6 bases, the J end by 7 bases, with 15 bases between. The CDR3 has 13 residues. CDR1 is MRHNA and CDR2 is SNTAGT in the germline V gene. The CDR3: CASRPGPTSGYTF. The CDR3 DNA is TGTGCCAGCAGGCCGGGTCCTACTAGTGGCTACACCTTC.

The chain links TRBV4-3 to TRBJ2-4, with TRBD2 matching 7 bases. The germline gives CDR1 LGHNA, CDR2 YSLEER. V gave up 1 base and J gave up 0 bases; unmatched junction bases: 3. The CDR3 has 16 residues. CDR3 region: CASSQASGLAKNIQYF. For the CDR3, the DNA is TGCGCCAGCAGCCAAGCTAGCGGACTAGCCAAAAACATTCAGTACTTC.

This clone was detected a few times. The J gene is TRBJ1-1, the V gene TRBV7-9; D is perhaps TRBD1 (5 bases). The CDR3 extends over 14 amino acids. Germline V gene lookup returns CDR1 SEHNR and CDR2 FQNEAQ (reference sequence). Trimming stripped 2 bases from V and 6 bases from J, with 13 bases between. The CDR3 sequence: CASSLFEGPAEAFF. CDR3 coding DNA: TGTGCCAGCAGCTTATTTGAGGGGCCCGCTGAAGCTTTCTTT.

J is TRBJ1-5 and V is TRBV11-2; 10 nucleotides match TRBD1. J was trimmed by 8 bases and V by 5 bases; bases with no gene match: 12. This CDR3 is built from 16 residues. Germline V lookup: CDR1 SGHAT, CDR2 FQNNGV. CDR3 sequence: CASSPGARDRGKPQHF. Written as DNA, the CDR3 is TGTGCCAGCAGCCCCGGGGCCCGGGACAGGGGAAAGCCCCAGCATTTT.

The chain uses TRBV5-1 and TRBJ2-3; 11 bases align to TRBD2. V lost 3 bases to trimming and J lost 3 bases; unmatched junction nucleotides: 9. The germline V gene encodes CDR1 SGHRS and CDR2 YFSETQ. The CDR3 sequence is 17 residues long. The DNA of the CDR3 is TGCGCCAGCAGCTCGATTAGCGGGGGGGCTTGGACAGATACGCAGTATTTT. Amino acids: CASSSISGGAWTDTQYF.

The rearrangement joins TRBV5-6 to TRBJ2-7, with D perhaps given as TRBD1 or TRBD2 (5 bases each). The CDR3 loop spans 15 amino acids. Germline V gene lookup returns CDR1 SGHDT and CDR2 YYEEEE. Trimming cost V 4 bases and J 0 bases, with 14 bases left between them. CDR3 bases: TGTGCCAGCAGCCCCGGGTGGGGGAACTCCTACGAGCAGTACTTC. Its translation is CASSPGWGNSYEQYF.

The rearrangement links TRBV6-5 to TRBJ1-1; no reliable D call. V was cut by 7 bases and J by 2 bases, with 5 bases left in between. This CDR3 spans 11 amino acids. The V gene's germline CDR1 is MNHEY and CDR2 SVGAGI. The CDR3 DNA reads as TGTGCCAGCACCTACAACACTGAAGCTTTCTTT. It codes for CASTYNTEAFF.

The chain combines TRBV4-3 with TRBJ2-7; 10 bases align to TRBD2. V lost 4 bases and J lost 1; bases outside the gene matches: 4. The CDR3 runs to 15 residues. Germline V gene sequence: CDR1 LGHNA, CDR2 YSLEER. The CDR3 spells CASSLAGGPSYEQYF. For the CDR3, the DNA is TGCGCCAGCAGCCTAGCGGGGGGACCATCCTACGAGCAGTACTTC.

This clone was seen a handful of times. This sequence joins TRBV4-1 and TRBJ1-2; 10 nucleotides agree with TRBD1. Per germline, CDR1 MGHRA and CDR2 YSYEKL. There are 16 residues in the CDR3. The V gene end was trimmed by 4 bases and the J gene end by 8 bases; junction bases not matched to a gene: 13. The CDR3 DNA reads as TGCGCCAGCAGCCCCTATGCCTTGGACAGGGGGAACGGCTACACCTTC. It translates to CASSPYALDRGNGYTF.

The chain couples TRBV6-6 to TRBJ2-7; the match to TRBD2 covers 8 bases. The CDR3 extends over 16 amino acids. After removal of 6 bases from V and 3 bases from J, the junction contained 13 bases not matched to a gene. Germline values: CDR1 MNHNY, CDR2 SVGAGI (reference sequence). In nucleotides, the CDR3 is TGTGCCAGCAGCAAAGCCTCCGGGAGGGTAGGCTACGAGCAGTACTTC. Its translation: CASSKASGRVGYEQYF.